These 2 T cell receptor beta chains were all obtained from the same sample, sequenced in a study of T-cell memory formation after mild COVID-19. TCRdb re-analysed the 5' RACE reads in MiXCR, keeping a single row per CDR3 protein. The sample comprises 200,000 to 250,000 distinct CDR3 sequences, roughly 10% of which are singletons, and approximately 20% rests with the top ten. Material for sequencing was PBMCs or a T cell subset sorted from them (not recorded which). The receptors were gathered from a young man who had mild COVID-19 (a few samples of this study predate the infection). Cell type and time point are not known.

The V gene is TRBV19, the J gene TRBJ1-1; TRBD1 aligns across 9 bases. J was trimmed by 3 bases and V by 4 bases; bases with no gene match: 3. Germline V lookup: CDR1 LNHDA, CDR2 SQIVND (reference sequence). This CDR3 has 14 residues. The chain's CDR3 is CASSRRQGDTEAFF. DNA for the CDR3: TGTGCCAGTAGTAGGAGACAGGGGGACACTGAAGCTTTCTTT.

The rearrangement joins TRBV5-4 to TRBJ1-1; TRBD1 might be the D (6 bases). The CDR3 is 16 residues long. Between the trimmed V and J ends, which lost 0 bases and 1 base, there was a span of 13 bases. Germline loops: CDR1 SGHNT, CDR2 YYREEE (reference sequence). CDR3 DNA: TGTGCCAGCAGCTTGGGGGGACCCAGGGGGAACACTGAAGCTTTCTTT. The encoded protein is CASSLGGPRGNTEAFF. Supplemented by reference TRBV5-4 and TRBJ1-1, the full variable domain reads ETGVTQSPTHLIKTRGQQVTLRCSSQSGHNTVSWYQQALGQGPQFIFQYYREEENGRGNFPPRFSGLQFPNYSSELNVNALELDDSALYLCASSLGGPRGNTEAFFGQGTRLTVV.